This T cell receptor beta chain originates from a study of T cell changes during pregnancy in multiple sclerosis. The CDR3 contains 13 residues. CDR1 is MNHEY, CDR2 SVGAGI, per germline. V was trimmed by 3 bases and J by 3 bases, leaving 8 bases between them. Clones were read by immunoSEQ multiplex PCR, and TCRdb kept only the in-frame ones, dropping some. The sample lists tens of thousands of clones, about 91% occurring once. The chain combines TRBV6-5 with TRBJ1-1; D remains ambiguous. The material was peripheral blood, obtained before pregnancy. This TCR was recovered from a female donor with multiple sclerosis, enrolled in a pregnancy study. The CDR3 spells CASSYGRDTEAFF. CDR3 nucleotides: TGTGCCAGCAGTTATGGGCGGGACACTGAAGCTTTCTTT.